This T cell receptor beta chain derives from a study of T cell changes during pregnancy in multiple sclerosis (dated by TCRdb to about 2019). About the study as a whole: The study looked at changes in the T cell repertoire across pregnancy in women with multiple sclerosis.

The germline V gene supplies CDR1 ENHRY and CDR2 SYGVKD. The CDR3, cysteine through phenylalanine, is 19 amino acids long. The DNA shown is the 57-base CDR3, in frame from base 1. Clipping removes 0 bases from V and 0 bases from J, with 10 as the unmatched junction base count. Libraries came from the immunoSEQ multiplex PCR assay. This is the immuneACCESS table as TCRdb keeps it, with only in-frame sequences that have V and J called. A part of the clones is gone; compared with another copy, unresolved V genes explain less than half, and the rest is unexplained. In all, the sample holds about 110,000 clones, and about 90% of those were seen once. The ten largest clones add up to 1.6% of the sample. About this clone itself: No antigen is known for it. No much larger clone is present one base from it, and per-base qualities are unavailable.

Specimen: peripheral blood, collected before pregnancy. This TCR came from a female donor with multiple sclerosis, enrolled in a pregnancy study. Here the chain combines TRBV10-3 and TRBJ1-5, and TRBD1 aligns with 8 junction nucleotides. The base sequence is TGTGCCATCAGTGAGTCGCGGGCAGGGGGCTCTTTTAGCAATCAGCCCCAGCATTTT. It specifies CAISESRAGGSFSNQPQHF.